These 25 T cell receptor beta chains were sequenced from one sample in a study of glioma-infiltrating T cells after dendritic cell vaccination. Measured with immunoSEQ multiplex PCR; TCRdb has only the in-frame clones, and not every one. The table has some 78,000 clones, 85% seen once. Time point denoted: after dendritic cell vaccination, including at tumor progression/relapse. The starting material was blood, obtained after dendritic cell vaccination. The receptor source for this set is a human donor with glioblastoma.

The rearrangement uses TRBV10-3 and TRBJ2-3, with D perhaps TRBD2 (5 bases). The CDR3 is made up of 15 amino acids. Between the trimmed V and J ends, which lost 3 bases and 0 bases, there was a span of 10 bases. Germline V gene data show CDR1 as ENHRY and CDR2 as SYGVKD. The CDR3 DNA sequence: TGTGCCATCAGTGAAGGGAGACGTAGCACAGATACGCAGTATTTT. Its protein product is CAISEGRRSTDTQYF.

The chain carries TRBV7-3 and TRBJ2-1; 9 nucleotides match TRBD2. J was trimmed by 6 bases and V by 5 bases; bases with no gene match: 8. Germline CDR1 SGHTA, CDR2 FQGTGA. This CDR3 is built from 15 residues. CDR3 DNA: TGTGCCAGCAGCCCGGGGGCGGGAGGGTTCAATGAGCAGTTCTTC. Translated: CASSPGAGGFNEQFF.

In DNA form, the CDR3 reads TGTGCCAGCTCACCAATGCAGGGGAGTGAAAAACTGTTTTTT. It specifies CASSPMQGSEKLFF. J is TRBJ1-4 and V is TRBV18; D perhaps matches TRBD1 (6 bases). V lost 2 bases to trimming and J lost 7 bases, with 11 bases between them. In germline, CDR1 is KGHSH, CDR2 LQKENI. This CDR3 comprises 14 residues.

This rearrangement joins TRBV27 to TRBJ2-7; 12 bases line up with TRBD2. The junction had 11 bases not matched to a gene; V was cut back by 2 bases and J by 6 bases. The CDR3 covers 17 residues. Germline V CDR1 and CDR2: MNHEY, SMNVEV (reference sequence). The CDR3 loop reads CASSLRLAGGLRREQYF. Here the CDR3 DNA reads TGTGCCAGCAGTTTAAGGCTAGCGGGAGGGCTTAGGCGCGAGCAGTACTTC.

The chain uses TRBV11-2 and TRBJ1-2; 8 nucleotides match TRBD1. The ends lost 5 bases at V and 0 bases at J; junction bases unmatched: 2. Per the germline V gene, CDR1 is SGHAT and CDR2 is FQNNGV. The CDR3 consists of 14 residues. CDR3 residues: CASSPGQANYGYTF. Written as DNA, the CDR3 is TGTGCCAGCAGCCCGGGACAGGCTAACTATGGCTACACCTTC.

This chain joins TRBV5-8 and TRBJ2-7, with D possibly being TRBD1 (6 bases). Germline V gives CDR1 SGHTS, CDR2 YDEGEE. The CDR3 has 15 amino acids. Trimming took off 4 bases at V and 7 bases at J, with 21 bases between the two ends. CDR3 bases: TGTGCCAGCAGCCCCCGGACAGCACTATGGGGGGAGCAGTACTTC. This gives the protein CASSPRTALWGEQYF.

V and J are TRBV5-1 and TRBJ2-1; TRBD2 matches 15 bases. The V gene's germline CDR1 is SGHRS and CDR2 YFSETQ. Losses at the gene ends were 4 bases for V and 6 bases for J; bases not matched to a gene: 11. This CDR3 has 18 amino acids. CDR3 in amino acids: CASSPRTSGGALGNEQFF. The CDR3 DNA reads TGCGCCAGCAGCCCCCGGACTAGCGGGGGGGCCCTTGGCAATGAGCAGTTCTTC.

The rearrangement links TRBV2 to TRBJ2-3; 7 nucleotides agree with TRBD1. The V gene's germline CDR1 is SNHLY and CDR2 FYNNEI. V trimming: 6 bases; J trimming: 0 bases; junction bases outside the gene matches: 0. The CDR3 extends over 13 amino acids. The CDR3 DNA follows: TGTGCCAGCAGGGGACAGAGCACAGATACGCAGTATTTT. This gives the protein CASRGQSTDTQYF.

V and J are TRBV4-1 and TRBJ1-2, with 9 bases identical to TRBD1. The junction had 6 bases not matched to a gene; V was cut back by 3 bases and J by 7 bases. Germline-derived CDR1 and CDR2 are MGHRA and YSYEKL. The CDR3 contains 14 residues. CDR3 DNA sequence: TGCGCCAGCAGCCAGGACAGGGGATTAAGTGGCTACACCTTC. Encoded protein: CASSQDRGLSGYTF.

The chain recombines TRBV15 with TRBJ1-5; D ambiguous. The germline V and J ends were trimmed by 3 bases and 9 bases, with 9 bases remaining between them. The CDR3 totals 12 residues. Germline loops: CDR1 LNHNV, CDR2 YYDKDF (reference sequence). The CDR3: CATSRTSGPQHF. The CDR3 coding sequence is TGTGCCACCAGCAGGACCTCAGGGCCCCAGCATTTT. Variable domain in full (rest from reference TRBV15 and TRBJ1-5): DAMVIQNPRYQVTQFGKPVTLSCSQTLNHNVMYWYQQKSSQAPKLLFHYYDKDFNNEADTPDNFQSRRPNTSFCFLDIRSPGLGDTAMYLCATSRTSGPQHFGDGTRLSIL.

J is TRBJ1-1 and V is TRBV27, with D maybe TRBD1 (5 bases). Looked up from germline, CDR1 is MNHEY and CDR2 is SMNVEV (reference sequence). Trimming took off 2 bases at V and 7 bases at J, with 11 bases between the two ends. This CDR3 region has 13 residues. CDR3: CASSLPGEREAFF. Written as DNA, the CDR3 is TGTGCCAGCAGTTTACCGGGGGAGCGTGAAGCTTTCTTT.

The rearrangement uses TRBV27 and TRBJ2-3; D is unresolved. Germline V gene data show CDR1 as MNHEY and CDR2 as SMNVEV (reference sequence). This CDR3 is built from 15 residues. V was shortened by 6 bases and J by 4 bases, with 17 bases between the two germline ends. DNA of the CDR3: TGTGCCAGCAGCAACACGGGTTTTTATCCAGATACGCAGTATTTT. Amino acid sequence: CASSNTGFYPDTQYF.

This clone has only a few counts. The V call is TRBV4-3, the J call TRBJ1-4, with 9 positions matching TRBD1. Trimming at V came to 0 bases and at J to 6 bases, leaving 5 bases not matched to a gene. Germline CDR1 is LGHNA and CDR2 is YSLEER. The CDR3 spans 16 residues. Written as DNA, the CDR3 is TGCGCCAGCAGCCAAGATAGGGGACAGGGTTATGAAAAACTGTTTTTT. It codes for CASSQDRGQGYEKLFF.

This chain joins TRBV7-8 and TRBJ2-2; D possibly corresponds to TRBD1 (6 bases). CDR1 is SGHVS, CDR2 FQNEAQ, per germline. The CDR3 sequence is 14 residues long. Trimming removed 7 bases at V and 1 base at J, with 10 bases between. The DNA of the CDR3 is TGTGCCAGCACAGAACAGGGGAACACCGGGGAGCTGTTTTTT. Translating gives CASTEQGNTGELFF. Looking up the rest from reference TRBV7-8 and TRBJ2-2 gives the full variable domain: GAGVSQSPRYKVAKRGQDVALRCDPISGHVSLFWYQQALGQGPEFLTYFQNEAQLDKSGLPSDRFFAERPEGSVSTLKIQRTQQEDSAVYLCASTEQGNTGELFFGEGSRLTVL.

The chain joins TRBV19 to TRBJ2-7; 7 nucleotides agree with TRBD2. The length of the CDR3 is 15 residues. Trimming at V came to 1 base and at J to 0 bases, leaving 3 bases not matched to a gene. The V gene's germline CDR1 is LNHDA and CDR2 SQIVND (reference sequence). CDR3 residues: CASSIGLAPSYEQYF. The CDR3 DNA follows: TGTGCCAGTAGTATAGGACTAGCACCCTCCTACGAGCAGTACTTC.

The chain links TRBV6-5 to TRBJ2-5, with TRBD2 identical over 9 bases. The junction had 6 bases not matched to a gene; V was cut back by 2 bases and J by 5 bases. The CDR3 runs 15 residues. CDR1 is MNHEY, CDR2 SVGAGI, per germline. The CDR3 sequence: CASSYGGGAFETQYF. The CDR3 DNA reads TGTGCCAGCAGTTACGGCGGGGGGGCCTTCGAGACCCAGTACTTC.

V is TRBV7-7 and J is TRBJ1-4; D gene ambiguous. Trimming cost V 1 base and J 0 bases, with 18 bases left between them. Germline V gene lookup returns CDR1 SSHAT and CDR2 FNYEAQ (reference sequence). This CDR3 is built from 19 residues. The chain's CDR3 is CASSLGFQDIFATNEKLFF. For the CDR3, the DNA is TGTGCCAGCAGCTTAGGGTTTCAGGATATTTTTGCAACTAATGAAAAACTGTTTTTT.

This clone was detected once. The J gene is TRBJ2-7, the V gene TRBV6-5; TRBD1 matches 8 bases. V lost 0 bases and J lost 3; bases outside the gene matches: 4. The CDR3 is 15 residues long. CDR1 is MNHEY, CDR2 SVGAGI, per germline. The CDR3 region has the DNA TGTGCCAGCAGTTACTCCGACAGGGGCCTCTACGAGCAGTACTTC. Its protein product is CASSYSDRGLYEQYF.

The chain employs TRBV7-2 and TRBJ2-5; the D gene is possibly TRBD1 (5 bases). The length of the CDR3 is 13 residues. Germline lookup yields CDR1 SGHTA and CDR2 FQGNSA. Deletions cut 1 base from V and 2 bases from J, with 5 bases between. The CDR3 protein is CASSLGQQETQYF. CDR3 DNA sequence: TGTGCCAGCAGCTTAGGACAGCAAGAGACCCAGTACTTC. Complete variable domain (other parts from reference TRBV7-2 and TRBJ2-5): GAGVSQSPSNKVTEKGKDVELRCDPISGHTALYWYRQSLGQGLEFLIYFQGNSAPDKSGLPSDRFSAERTGGSVSTLTIQRTQQEDSAVYLCASSLGQQETQYFGPGTRLLVL.

The chain carries TRBV2 and TRBJ2-3; 10 positions agree with TRBD2. The V gene end was trimmed by 7 bases and the J gene end by 5 bases; junction bases not matched to a gene: 6. There are 14 residues in the CDR3. Germline V gene data show CDR1 as SNHLY and CDR2 as FYNNEI. The CDR3 region has the DNA TGTGCCAGCAACCTGGCTAGCGGGGGAGATACGCAGTATTTT. As protein: CASNLASGGDTQYF. Filled out from reference TRBV2 and TRBJ2-3, the complete variable domain reads EPEVTQTPSHQVTQMGQEVILRCVPISNHLYFYWYRQILGQKVEFLVSFYNNEISEKSEIFDDQFSVERPDGSNFTLKIRSTKLEDSAMYFCASNLASGGDTQYFGPGTRLTVL.

V gene TRBV6-5 combines with J gene TRBJ1-4, with D possibly TRBD1 on 6 matching bases. The CDR3 contains 14 residues. Germline V gives CDR1 MNHEY, CDR2 SVGAGI. V was trimmed by 0 bases and J by 8 bases, leaving 10 bases between them. CDR3 sequence: CASSYSQGMEKLFF. The CDR3, as DNA: TGTGCCAGCAGTTACTCACAGGGTATGGAAAAACTGTTTTTT.

A single count supports this clone. The V gene is TRBV7-2, the J gene TRBJ2-3; 10 bases fit TRBD1. The V and J ends lost 6 bases and 2 bases, in that order; junction bases with no gene match: 8. CDR3 length: 16 amino acids. Per germline, CDR1 SGHTA and CDR2 FQGNSA. CDR3 bases: TGTGCCAGCAGGAAACCCGGGACAGGGGTCACAGATACGCAGTATTTT. Translation: CASRKPGTGVTDTQYF.

The rearrangement joins TRBV10-3 to TRBJ1-1; a possible D gene is TRBD1 (5 bases). CDR3 length: 15 residues. V shed 0 bases and J shed 1 base, with 9 bases lying between them. The germline CDR1 and CDR2 sequences are ENHRY and SYGVKD. CDR3 in DNA: TGTGCCATCAGTGAGTCGTCCCAGGGGAACACTGAAGCTTTCTTT. It codes for CAISESSQGNTEAFF.

The chain combines TRBV5-1 with TRBJ2-3; 16 nucleotides line up with TRBD2. J gave up 0 bases and V 4 bases, and 2 bases lay outside the gene matches. CDR1 is SGHRS and CDR2 is YFSETQ in the germline V gene. The CDR3 spans 17 residues. The CDR3 DNA follows: TGCGCCAGCAGCAAGGGACTAGCGGGAGGGAGCACAGATACGCAGTATTTT. Translating it yields CASSKGLAGGSTDTQYF.

The chain uses TRBV19 and TRBJ1-3, with D possibly TRBD1 on 5 matching bases. This CDR3 has 16 residues. V was cut by 3 bases and J by 0 bases, with 12 bases left in between. Germline V gene data show CDR1 as LNHDA and CDR2 as SQIVND (reference sequence). CDR3 in DNA: TGTGCCAGTAGTATTGCTGGGGCCATCTCTGGAAACACCATATATTTT. Amino acid sequence: CASSIAGAISGNTIYF.